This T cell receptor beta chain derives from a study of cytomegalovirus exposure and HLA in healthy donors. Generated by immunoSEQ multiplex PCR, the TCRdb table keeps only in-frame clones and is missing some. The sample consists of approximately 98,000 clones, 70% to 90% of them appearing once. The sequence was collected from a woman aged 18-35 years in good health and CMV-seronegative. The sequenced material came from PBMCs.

The DNA of the CDR3 is TGTGCCAGCAGTTACGAGGGACTAGCGGGCTACGAGCAGTACTTC. This codes for CASSYEGLAGYEQYF. The chain combines TRBV6-7 with TRBJ2-7, with 12 bases aligning to TRBD2. TRBV6-7 is placed among ORFs of uncertain function. The ends lost 2 bases at V and 3 bases at J; junction bases unmatched: 2. CDR3 size: 15 residues.